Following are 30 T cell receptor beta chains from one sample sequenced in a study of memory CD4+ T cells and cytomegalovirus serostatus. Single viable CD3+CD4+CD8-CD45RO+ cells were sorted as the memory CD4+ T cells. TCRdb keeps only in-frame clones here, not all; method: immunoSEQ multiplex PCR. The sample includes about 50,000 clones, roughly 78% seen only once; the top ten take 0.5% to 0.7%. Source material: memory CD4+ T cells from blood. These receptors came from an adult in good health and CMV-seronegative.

The CDR3 here is CASSAGLAANTGELFF. The CDR3 bases are TGTGCCAGCAGCGCCGGACTAGCGGCGAACACCGGGGAGCTGTTTTTT. The chain couples TRBV7-9 to TRBJ2-2, with TRBD2 identical over 10 bases. Trimming took 5 bases from V and 0 from J; bases not matched to a gene: 3. CDR1 is SEHNR, CDR2 FQNEAQ, per germline (reference sequence). The CDR3 is 16 residues long.

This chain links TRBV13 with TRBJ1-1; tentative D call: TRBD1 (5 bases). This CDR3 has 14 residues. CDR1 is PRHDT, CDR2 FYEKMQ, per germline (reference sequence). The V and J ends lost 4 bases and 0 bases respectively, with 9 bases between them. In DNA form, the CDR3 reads TGTGCCAGCAGCTACGACAGAATGAACACTGAAGCTTTCTTT. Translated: CASSYDRMNTEAFF. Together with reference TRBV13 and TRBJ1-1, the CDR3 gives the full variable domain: AAGVIQSPRHLIKEKRETATLKCYPIPRHDTVYWYQQGPGQDPQFLISFYEKMQSDKGSIPDRFSAQQFSDYHSELNMSSLELGDSALYFCASSYDRMNTEAFFGQGTRLTVV.

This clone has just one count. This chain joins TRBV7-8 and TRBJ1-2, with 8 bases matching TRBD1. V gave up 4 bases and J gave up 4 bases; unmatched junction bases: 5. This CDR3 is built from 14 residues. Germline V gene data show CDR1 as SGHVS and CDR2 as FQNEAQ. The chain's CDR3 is CASSSRGQVYGYTF. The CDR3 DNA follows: TGTGCCAGCAGCTCCAGGGGACAGGTCTATGGCTACACCTTC.

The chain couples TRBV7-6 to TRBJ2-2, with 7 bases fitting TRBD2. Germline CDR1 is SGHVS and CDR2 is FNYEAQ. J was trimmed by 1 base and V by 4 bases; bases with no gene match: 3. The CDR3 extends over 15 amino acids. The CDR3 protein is CASSSGLGNTGELFF. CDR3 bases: TGTGCCAGCAGCTCCGGACTAGGGAACACCGGGGAGCTGTTTTTT.

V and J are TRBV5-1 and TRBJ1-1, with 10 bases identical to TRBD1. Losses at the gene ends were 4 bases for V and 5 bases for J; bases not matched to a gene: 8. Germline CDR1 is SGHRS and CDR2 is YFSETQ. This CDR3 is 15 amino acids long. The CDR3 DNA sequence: TGCGCCAGCAGCGCGACCGGGACAGGGGCAACTGAAGCTTTCTTT. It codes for CASSATGTGATEAFF. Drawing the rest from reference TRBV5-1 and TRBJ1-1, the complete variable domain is KAGVTQTPRYLIKTRGQQVTLSCSPISGHRSVSWYQQTPGQGLQFLFEYFSETQRNKGNFPGRFSGRQFSNSRSEMNVSTLELGDSALYLCASSATGTGATEAFFGQGTRLTVV.

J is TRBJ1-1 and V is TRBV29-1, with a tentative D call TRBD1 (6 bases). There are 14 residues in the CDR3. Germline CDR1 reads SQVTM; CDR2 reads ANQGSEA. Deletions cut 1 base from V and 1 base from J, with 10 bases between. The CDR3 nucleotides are TGCAGCGTTGAAGTAGGGGGGCCGAACACTGAAGCTTTCTTT. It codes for CSVEVGGPNTEAFF.

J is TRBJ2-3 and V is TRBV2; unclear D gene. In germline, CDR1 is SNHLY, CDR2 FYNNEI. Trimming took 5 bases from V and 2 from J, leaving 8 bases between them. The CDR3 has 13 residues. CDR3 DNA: TGTGCCAGCAGTTTTTTGCCCACAGATACGCAGTATTTT. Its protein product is CASSFLPTDTQYF.

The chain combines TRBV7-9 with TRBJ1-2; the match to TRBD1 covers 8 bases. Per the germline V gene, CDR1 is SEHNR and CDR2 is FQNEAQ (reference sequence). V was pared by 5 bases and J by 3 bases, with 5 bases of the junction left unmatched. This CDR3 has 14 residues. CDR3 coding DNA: TGTGCCAGCAGCGGGGACAGGTCTTACTATGGCTACACCTTC. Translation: CASSGDRSYYGYTF.

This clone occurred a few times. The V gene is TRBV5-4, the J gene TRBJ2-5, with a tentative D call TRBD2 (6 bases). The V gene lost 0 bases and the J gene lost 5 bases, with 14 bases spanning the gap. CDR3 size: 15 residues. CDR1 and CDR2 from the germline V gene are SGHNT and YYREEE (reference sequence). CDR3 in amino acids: CASSLGTPGGETQYF. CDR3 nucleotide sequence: TGTGCCAGCAGCTTGGGGACACCTGGGGGGGAGACCCAGTACTTC.

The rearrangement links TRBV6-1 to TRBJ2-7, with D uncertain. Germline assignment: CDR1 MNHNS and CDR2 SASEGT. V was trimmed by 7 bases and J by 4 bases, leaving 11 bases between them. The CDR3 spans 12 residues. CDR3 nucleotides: TGTGCCAGCACCGAAAGGGTTTACGAGCAGTACTTC. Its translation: CASTERVYEQYF.

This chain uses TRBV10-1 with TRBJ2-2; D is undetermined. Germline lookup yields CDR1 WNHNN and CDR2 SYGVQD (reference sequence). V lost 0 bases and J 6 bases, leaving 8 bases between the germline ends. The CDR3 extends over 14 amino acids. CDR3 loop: CASSESMSPGELFF. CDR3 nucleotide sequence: TGCGCCAGCAGTGAGTCAATGTCTCCCGGGGAGCTGTTTTTT.

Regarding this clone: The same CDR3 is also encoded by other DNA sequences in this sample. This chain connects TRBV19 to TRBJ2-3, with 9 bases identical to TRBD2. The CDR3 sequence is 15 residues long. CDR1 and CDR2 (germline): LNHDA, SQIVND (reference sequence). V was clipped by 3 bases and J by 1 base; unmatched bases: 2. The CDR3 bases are TGTGCCAGTAGTATGAGGACTAGCGGCACAGATACGCAGTATTTT. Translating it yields CASSMRTSGTDTQYF.

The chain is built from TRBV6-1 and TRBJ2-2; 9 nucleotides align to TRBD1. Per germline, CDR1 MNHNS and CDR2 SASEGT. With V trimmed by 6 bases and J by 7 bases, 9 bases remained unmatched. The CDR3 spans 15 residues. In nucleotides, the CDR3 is TGTGCCAGCAGGATTGGGGGACAGGGTGTCGGGGAGCTGTTTTTT. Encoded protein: CASRIGGQGVGELFF.

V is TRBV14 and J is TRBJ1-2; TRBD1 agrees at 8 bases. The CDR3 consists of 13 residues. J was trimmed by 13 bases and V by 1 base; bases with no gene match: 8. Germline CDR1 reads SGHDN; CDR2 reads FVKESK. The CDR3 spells CASSQAWDRPGTF. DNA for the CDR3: TGTGCCAGCAGCCAAGCCTGGGACAGGCCGGGCACCTTC.

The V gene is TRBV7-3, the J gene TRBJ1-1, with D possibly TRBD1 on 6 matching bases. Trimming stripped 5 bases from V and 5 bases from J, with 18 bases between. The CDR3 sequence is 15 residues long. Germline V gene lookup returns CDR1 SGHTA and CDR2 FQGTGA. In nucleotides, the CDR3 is TGTGCCAGCAGCCGAAACTCAGGGGCGAGGACTGAAGCTTTCTTT. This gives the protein CASSRNSGARTEAFF.

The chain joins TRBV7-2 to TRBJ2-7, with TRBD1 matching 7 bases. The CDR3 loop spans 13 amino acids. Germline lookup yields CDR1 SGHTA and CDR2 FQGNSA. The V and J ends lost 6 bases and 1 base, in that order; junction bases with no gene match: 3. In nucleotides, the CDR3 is TGTGCCAGCAGACCGGGACAGTCCTACGAGCAGTACTTC. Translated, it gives CASRPGQSYEQYF. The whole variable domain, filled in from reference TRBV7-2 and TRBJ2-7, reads GAGVSQSPSNKVTEKGKDVELRCDPISGHTALYWYRQSLGQGLEFLIYFQGNSAPDKSGLPSDRFSAERTGGSVSTLTIQRTQQEDSAVYLCASRPGQSYEQYFGPGTRLTVT.

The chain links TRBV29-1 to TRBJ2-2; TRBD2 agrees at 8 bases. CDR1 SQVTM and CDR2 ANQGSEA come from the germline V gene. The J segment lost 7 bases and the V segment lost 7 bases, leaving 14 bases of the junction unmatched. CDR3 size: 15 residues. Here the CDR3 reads CSALGRREGLGELFF. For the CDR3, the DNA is TGCAGCGCCCTAGGGCGACGGGAGGGCCTCGGGGAGCTGTTTTTT.

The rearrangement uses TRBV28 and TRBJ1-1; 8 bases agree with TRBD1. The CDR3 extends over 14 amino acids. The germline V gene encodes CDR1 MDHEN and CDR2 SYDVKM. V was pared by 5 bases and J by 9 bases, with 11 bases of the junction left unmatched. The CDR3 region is CASSTPGQVLKAFF. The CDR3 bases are TGTGCCAGCAGTACCCCGGGACAGGTTCTTAAAGCTTTCTTT.

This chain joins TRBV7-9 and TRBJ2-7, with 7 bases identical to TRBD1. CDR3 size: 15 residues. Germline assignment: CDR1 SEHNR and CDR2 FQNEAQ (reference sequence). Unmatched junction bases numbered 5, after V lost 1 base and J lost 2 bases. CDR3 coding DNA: TGTGCCAGCAGCTTAGATGACAGGGAAACCTACGAGCAGTACTTC. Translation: CASSLDDRETYEQYF.

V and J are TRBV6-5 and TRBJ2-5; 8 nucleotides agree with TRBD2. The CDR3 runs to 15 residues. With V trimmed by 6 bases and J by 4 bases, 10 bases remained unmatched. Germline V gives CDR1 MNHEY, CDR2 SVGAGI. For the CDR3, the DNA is TGTGCCAGCAGAGCCCTCCGAAGCGGGAGAGAGACCCAGTACTTC. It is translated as CASRALRSGRETQYF.

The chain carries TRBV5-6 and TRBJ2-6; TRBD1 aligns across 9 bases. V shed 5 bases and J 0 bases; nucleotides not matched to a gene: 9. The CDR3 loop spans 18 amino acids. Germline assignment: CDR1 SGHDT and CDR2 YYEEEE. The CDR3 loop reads CASSRPGTGISGANVLTF. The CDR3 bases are TGTGCCAGCAGTCGCCCCGGGACAGGGATCTCTGGGGCCAACGTCCTGACTTTC.

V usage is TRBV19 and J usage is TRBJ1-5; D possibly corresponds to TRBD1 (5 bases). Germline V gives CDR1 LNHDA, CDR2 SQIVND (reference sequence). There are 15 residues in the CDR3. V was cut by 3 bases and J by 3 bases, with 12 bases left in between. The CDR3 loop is CASSMGGAFNQPQHF. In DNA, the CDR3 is TGTGCCAGTAGTATGGGAGGGGCCTTCAATCAGCCCCAGCATTTT. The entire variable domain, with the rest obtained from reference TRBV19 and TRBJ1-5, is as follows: DGGITQSPKYLFRKEGQNVTLSCEQNLNHDAMYWYRQDPGQGLRLIYYSQIVNDFQKGDIAEGYSVSREKKESFPLTVTSAQKNPTAFYLCASSMGGAFNQPQHFGDGTRLSIL.

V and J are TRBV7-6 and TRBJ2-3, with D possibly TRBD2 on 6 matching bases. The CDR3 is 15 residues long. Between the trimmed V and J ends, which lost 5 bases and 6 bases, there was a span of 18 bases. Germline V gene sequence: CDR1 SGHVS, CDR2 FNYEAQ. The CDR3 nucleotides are TGTGCCAGCAGCCGAATTAGTGGAGGGCCGGATACGCAGTATTTT. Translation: CASSRISGGPDTQYF.

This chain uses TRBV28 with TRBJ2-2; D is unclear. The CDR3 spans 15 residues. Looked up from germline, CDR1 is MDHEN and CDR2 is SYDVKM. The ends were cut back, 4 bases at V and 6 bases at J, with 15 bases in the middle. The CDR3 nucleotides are TGTGCCAGCAGTTCTTGGTTCGGGTCGTCCGGGGAGCTGTTTTTT. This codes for CASSSWFGSSGELFF.

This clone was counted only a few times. CDR3 nucleotide sequence: TGTGCCAGCAGCCCGGGCCCCAAGGGCACAGATACGCAGTATTTT. It specifies CASSPGPKGTDTQYF. This sequence joins TRBV7-9 and TRBJ2-3; D gene unclear. The CDR3 spans 15 residues. V gave up 5 bases and J gave up 1 base, with 13 bases separating them. Germline loops: CDR1 SEHNR, CDR2 FQNEAQ (reference sequence).

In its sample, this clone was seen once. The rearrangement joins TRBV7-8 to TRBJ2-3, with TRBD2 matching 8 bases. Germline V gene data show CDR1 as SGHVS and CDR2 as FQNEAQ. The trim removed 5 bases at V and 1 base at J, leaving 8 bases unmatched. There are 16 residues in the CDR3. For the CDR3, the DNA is TGTGCCAGCAGCGGAGTCGTGACTAGCGGCACAGATACGCAGTATTTT. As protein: CASSGVVTSGTDTQYF.

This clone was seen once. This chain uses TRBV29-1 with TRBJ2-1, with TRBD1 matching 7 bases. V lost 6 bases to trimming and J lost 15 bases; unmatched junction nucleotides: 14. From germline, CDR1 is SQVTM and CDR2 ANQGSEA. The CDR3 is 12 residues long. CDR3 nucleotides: TGCAGCGTGTTTTCCGGGACAGCCAACCGGTTCTTC. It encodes CSVFSGTANRFF.

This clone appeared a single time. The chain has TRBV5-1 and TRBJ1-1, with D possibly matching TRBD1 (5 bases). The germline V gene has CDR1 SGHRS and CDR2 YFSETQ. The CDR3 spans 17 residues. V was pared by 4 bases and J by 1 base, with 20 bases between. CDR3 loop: CASSPGWGPSTNTEAFF. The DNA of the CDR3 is TGCGCCAGCAGCCCCGGTTGGGGCCCTTCTACGAACACTGAAGCTTTCTTT. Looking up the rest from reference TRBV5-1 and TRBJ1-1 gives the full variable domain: KAGVTQTPRYLIKTRGQQVTLSCSPISGHRSVSWYQQTPGQGLQFLFEYFSETQRNKGNFPGRFSGRQFSNSRSEMNVSTLELGDSALYLCASSPGWGPSTNTEAFFGQGTRLTVV.

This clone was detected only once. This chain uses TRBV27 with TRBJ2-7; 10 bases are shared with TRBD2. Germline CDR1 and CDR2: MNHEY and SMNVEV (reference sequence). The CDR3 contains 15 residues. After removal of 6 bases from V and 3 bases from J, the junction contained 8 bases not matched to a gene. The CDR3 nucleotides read TGTGCCAGCAGCCAAGGACTAGCGGACTTCTACGAGCAGTACTTC. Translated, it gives CASSQGLADFYEQYF.

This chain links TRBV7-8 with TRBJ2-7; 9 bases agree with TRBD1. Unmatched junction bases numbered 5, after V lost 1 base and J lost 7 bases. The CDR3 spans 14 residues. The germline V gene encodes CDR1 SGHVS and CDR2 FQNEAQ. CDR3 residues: CASSLGTGVGEQYF. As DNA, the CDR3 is TGTGCCAGCAGCTTAGGGACAGGGGTTGGGGAGCAGTACTTC.